This T cell receptor beta chain was documented in a study of T cells in Graves' hyperthyroidism and ophthalmopathy. This clonotype was seen at least ten times. It was RNA transcripts that yielded the amplified TCR beta CDR3 regions. The HTBI primer set was used in a first-round RT-PCR of the TCR CDR3. TCRdb passed the multiplex PCR reads through MiXCR, listing each CDR3 protein once. The table records under 300,000 distinct CDR3 sequences, roughly 15% of them present only once. This CDR3 is built from 15 residues. CDR1 is SGHVS and CDR2 is FQNEAQ in the germline V gene. V shed 2 bases and J shed 0 bases, with 11 bases lying between them.

The sequence was collected from a woman aged 45-65 years with Graves' hyperthyroidism that later progressed to Graves' ophthalmopathy. The chain employs TRBV7-8 and TRBJ2-7; weak D call: TRBD2 (5 bases). The specimen sequenced was blood. The CDR3 reads CASSLLARTSYEQYF. DNA of the CDR3: TGTGCCAGCAGCTTATTAGCGCGAACCTCCTACGAGCAGTACTTC.